A single sample gave rise to the 26 T cell receptor beta chains below, sequenced in a study of tumor and adjacent non-tumor tissue in lung cancer. RNA was extracted from bulk tissue without any cell sorting. A modified ARM-PCR protocol with three rounds of nested PCR amplified TCRbeta. A single record per CDR3 protein comes from TCRdb applying MiXCR to the multiplex PCR reads. Of more than 60,000 distinct CDR3 sequences in the sample, roughly 73% were seen once. Sequencing was performed on lung tumor tissue. The receptors originated from a woman in her forties or fifties with non-small cell lung cancer.

Regarding this clonotype: This may be a read error: a much more frequent sequence differs by one nucleotide. The gene calls are TRBV20-1 and TRBJ1-2; TRBD1 might be the D (5 bases). CDR3 length: 18 residues. The germline gives CDR1 DFQATT, CDR2 SNEGSKA (reference sequence). Trimming cost V 1 base and J 4 bases, with 25 bases left between them. The CDR3 sequence: CSARARVGTGQGFYGYTF. The CDR3 nucleotides are TGCAGTGCTAGAGCAAGGGTAGGCACAGGCCAGGGTTTCTATGGCTACACCTTC.

In DNA, the CDR3 is TGTGCCAACAGGGTGGGAGACTCTGGAAACACCATATATTTT. Residues: CANRVGDSGNTIYF. V and J are TRBV6-1 and TRBJ1-3; TRBD1 might be the D (6 bases). From germline, CDR1 is MNHNS and CDR2 SASEGT. The V end lost 10 bases, the J end lost 0 bases, and 13 bases lay between the germline ends. The CDR3 is 14 amino acids.

Turning to this clonotype: One end of the junction does not line up with germline, which may come from a read error. This sequence joins TRBV28 and TRBJ1-1; D call uncertain. Germline assignment: CDR1 MDHEN and CDR2 SYDVKM. The CDR3 loop spans 15 amino acids. As DNA, the CDR3 is TGTGTCAGCAGTTTATATTTAATACAAAACACTGAAGCTTTCTTT. It specifies CVSSLYLIQNTEAFF.

As for this clonotype: Being one base from a much bigger clone, this may be a read error. This chain connects TRBV7-9 to TRBJ2-6, with TRBD1 identical over 12 bases. The CDR3 length is 20 residues. Germline V lookup: CDR1 SEHNR, CDR2 FQNEAQ (reference sequence). CDR3 DNA sequence: TGTGCCAGCAGCCCTGAAGAGTACAGGGACAGGGGGCTAGGGGCCAACGTCCTGAGTTTC. This gives the protein CASSPEEYRDRGLGANVLSF. The full variable domain, its missing parts supplied by reference TRBV7-9 and TRBJ2-6, is DTGVSQNPRHKITKRGQNVTFRCDPISEHNRLYWYRQTLGQGPEFLTYFQNEAQLEKSRLLSDRFSAERPKGSFSTLEIQRTEQGDSAMYLCASSPEEYRDRGLGANVLSFGAGSRLTVL.

As concerns this clonotype: As the CDR3 is not closed by the conserved phenylalanine or tryptophan, this likely results from a read error. No DNA is shown, since the ends of the CDR3 on it are uncertain; the CDR3 is the one TCRdb lists. The V gene is TRBV24-1, the J gene TRBJ2-1; the table calls TRBD1, which could not be checked here. In germline, CDR1 is KGHDR, CDR2 SFDVKD. From its first to its last residue, the CDR3 has 17 amino acids. CDR3 protein: CATSVKGAQGLYNEPFL.

Notes on this clonotype: Relative to the germline gene, one junction end is altered; a read error may explain this. The V call is TRBV11-1, the J call TRBJ2-1, with TRBD1 identical over 7 bases. CDR1 and CDR2 from the germline V gene are SGHAT and FQDESV (reference sequence). CDR3 size: 14 residues. CDR3 residues: CDSSLRGGRFEQFF. CDR3 bases: TGTGACAGCAGCTTAAGAGGGGGCCGGTTTGAGCAGTTCTTT.

A word on this clonotype: This is likely a read error, given that the CDR3 carries no conserved phenylalanine or tryptophan at its end. The rearrangement joins TRBV29-1 to TRBJ2-5, with 7 positions matching TRBD1. The CDR3 spans 13 residues. Germline V gene lookup returns CDR1 SQVTM and CDR2 ANQGSEA. This chain's CDR3 is CSSWQGVWETQYL. DNA for the CDR3: TGCAGTAGCTGGCAGGGGGTGTGGGAGACCCAGTACCTC.

Remarks on this clonotype: A read error may account for a junction end that differs from germline. The rearrangement uses TRBV4-1 and TRBJ2-1, with unresolved D. Per germline, CDR1 MGHRA and CDR2 YSYEKL. The CDR3 spans 11 residues. CDR3 protein: CAGRSIAEQFF. CDR3 DNA sequence: TGCGCCGGCAGGTCCATAGCTGAGCAGTTCTTC.

Regarding this clonotype: Without the conserved terminal phenylalanine or tryptophan, this CDR3 likely stems from a read error. J is TRBJ2-2 and V is TRBV6-6; perhaps TRBD2 as D (6 bases). V dropped 6 bases and J dropped 4 bases, with 18 bases sitting between them. This CDR3 contains 16 residues. Germline V gene data show CDR1 as MNHNY and CDR2 as SVGAGI (reference sequence). The chain's CDR3 is CASRIGLTQITGELFY. As DNA, the CDR3 is TGTGCCAGCAGGATAGGACTAACGCAGATCACCGGGGAGCTGTTTTAT.

This clonotype was detected many times. V gene TRBV10-1 combines with J gene TRBJ2-3, with 8 nucleotides matching TRBD1. The CDR3 covers 16 residues. J gave up 2 bases and V 3 bases, and 7 bases lay outside the gene matches. Germline-derived CDR1 and CDR2 are WNHNN and SYGVQD (reference sequence). The DNA for the CDR3 is TGCGCCAGCAGTGACGGACAGGGTATTTCCACAGATACGCAGTATTTT. Encoded protein: CASSDGQGISTDTQYF.

Concerning this clonotype itself: This likely comes from a read error, as the CDR3 has no conserved phenylalanine or tryptophan at its end. V and J are TRBV11-3 and TRBJ2-1; D remains ambiguous. V was clipped by 2 bases and J by 13 bases, with 3 bases between them. The length of the CDR3 is 9 residues. Germline CDR1 reads SGHNT; CDR2 reads YENEEA. The CDR3 DNA reads as TGTGCCAGCAGCTTATTCCAGTTCCTT. Its translation is CASSLFQFL.

In its sample, this clonotype was seen many times. The chain is built from TRBV28 and TRBJ2-2; 7 positions match TRBD2. V dropped 8 bases and J dropped 1; count of bases not matched to a gene: 4. Germline lookup yields CDR1 MDHEN and CDR2 SYDVKM. This CDR3 is 14 amino acids long. CDR3 DNA sequence: TGTGCCAGCCATTTAGCGGGGAACACCGGGGAGCTGTTTTTT. It encodes CASHLAGNTGELFF.

The gene calls are TRBV12-2 and TRBJ2-1; TRBD2 was called by the table and not checked on the DNA. TRBV12-2 is described as a pseudogene. CDR3 length equals 16 residues. This CDR3 is CASRFRLAPRENGQFF. The DNA of the CDR3 is TGTGCAAGTCGCTTTCGACTAGCGCCTAGAGAGAATGGGCAGTTCTTC.

This clonotype appeared many times. The rearrangement uses TRBV29-1 and TRBJ2-7; either TRBD1 or TRBD2 may supply D (5 bases each). Trimming cost V 1 base and J 3 bases, with 10 bases left between them. This CDR3 has 13 amino acids. Germline V gives CDR1 SQVTM, CDR2 ANQGSEA. CDR3 coding DNA: TGCAGCGTTGAAGGGGACGCCGTCTACGAGCAGTACTTC. Residues: CSVEGDAVYEQYF.

About this clonotype itself: Given the absence of the conserved phenylalanine or tryptophan at the CDR3 end, a read error is likely. V is TRBV6-1 and J is TRBJ1-1; no reliable D call. This CDR3 has 12 residues. In germline, CDR1 is MNHNS, CDR2 SASEGT. CDR3 nucleotide sequence: TGTGCTAGCAGTTTGGTAAGAACTGAAGCTTTCTCT. Amino acids: CASSLVRTEAFS.

This chain connects TRBV9 to TRBJ1-4, with no clear D. In germline, CDR1 is SGDLS, CDR2 YYNGEE. V lost 0 bases and J 7 bases, leaving 10 bases between the germline ends. This CDR3 has 14 amino acids. The CDR3 spells CASSVDLNLEKLFF. CDR3 sequence (DNA): TGTGCCAGCAGCGTAGACCTTAACCTTGAAAAACTGTTTTTT.

This clonotype has ten or more counts. J is TRBJ2-2 and V is TRBV28, with TRBD1 matching 8 bases. V lost 5 bases to trimming and J lost 5 bases; unmatched junction nucleotides: 1. The length of the CDR3 is 13 residues. The germline V gene has CDR1 MDHEN and CDR2 SYDVKM. The DNA for the CDR3 is TGTGCCAGCAGTCGACAGGGGACCGGGGAGCTGTTTTTT. Translation gives CASSRQGTGELFF. The full variable domain, in which reference TRBV28 and TRBJ2-2 provide the parts outside the CDR3, is DVKVTQSSRYLVKRTGEKVFLECVQDMDHENMFWYRQDPGLGLRLIYFSYDVKMKEKGDIPEGYSVSREKKERFSLILESASTNQTSMYLCASSRQGTGELFFGEGSRLTVL.

As concerns this clonotype: A junction end diverges from the germline sequence, so it may reflect a read error. This chain connects TRBV5-5 to TRBJ2-1; D is ambiguous. Germline V gene sequence: CDR1 SGHKS, CDR2 YYEKEE (reference sequence). The CDR3 loop spans 13 amino acids. The CDR3 loop is CASSSVPNNEQLF. The CDR3, as DNA: TGTGCCAGCAGCTCCGTACCGAACAATGAGCAGTTATTC.

The chain carries TRBV29-1 and TRBJ1-2; maybe TRBD1 (5 bases). V shed 1 base and J shed 4 bases, with 16 bases lying between them. The length of the CDR3 is 15 residues. Germline lookup yields CDR1 SQVTM and CDR2 ANQGSEA. The CDR3 nucleotides are TGCAGCGTTGAAGCTTTGAATGGGGCGGGCTATGGCTACACCTTC. It codes for CSVEALNGAGYGYTF. The whole variable domain, remainder taken from reference TRBV29-1 and TRBJ1-2, is SAVISQKPSRDICQRGTSLTIQCQVDSQVTMMFWYRQQPGQSLTLIATANQGSEATYESGFVIDKFPISRPNLTFSTLTVSNMSPEDSSIYLCSVEALNGAGYGYTFGSGTRLTVV.

Note on this clonotype: Likely a read error: the CDR3 ends without its conserved phenylalanine or tryptophan. No DNA is shown, since the ends of the CDR3 on it are uncertain; the CDR3 is the one TCRdb lists. This sequence joins TRBV10-3 and TRBJ2-2; the tabulated D call, TRBD2, remains unverified against the DNA. Per the germline V gene, CDR1 is ENHRY and CDR2 is SYGVKD. Ends included, the CDR3 has 15 residues. The CDR3: CAISDAGGVTGEPFS.

As for this clonotype: Compared with germline, one end of the junction differs, possibly owing to a read error. The CDR3 region is CVSGPRTGGPYEQYF. CDR3 sequence (DNA): TGTGTTAGTGGTCCCAGGACAGGGGGACCCTACGAGCAGTATTTC. The rearrangement uses TRBV12-5 and TRBJ2-7; 10 bases match TRBD1. The CDR3 extends over 15 amino acids. Germline V gene sequence: CDR1 LGHNT, CDR2 FRNRAP.

Details on this clonotype: At one boundary the junction diverges from the germline segment, which might be a read error. The chain uses TRBV29-1 and TRBJ2-7; 9 bases agree with TRBD1. The V gene's germline CDR1 is SQVTM and CDR2 ANQGSEA. This CDR3 region has 13 residues. The CDR3 sequence: CSVAAGQGIQQYF. The CDR3 DNA reads as TGTAGCGTTGCGGCGGGACAGGGAATCCAGCAGTACTTC.

Concerning this clonotype itself: One base away lies a much larger clone, so this may be a sequencing read error. This rearrangement joins TRBV20-1 to TRBJ2-3; D possibly corresponds to TRBD2 (6 bases). Germline assignment: CDR1 DFQATT and CDR2 SNEGSKA (reference sequence). Deletions cut 2 bases from V and 3 bases from J, with 9 bases between. This CDR3 is 13 amino acids long. The DNA of the CDR3 is TGCAGTGCTAGACTAGCGAGGACAGATACGCAGTATTTT. As protein: CSARLARTDTQYF.

Worth noting for this clonotype: The final CDR3 position lacks the conserved phenylalanine or tryptophan, pointing to a likely read error. CDR3 protein: CTSREPGQGYREQYS. CDR3 DNA: TGCACCAGCAGAGAACCGGGACAGGGCTATAGGGAGCAGTACTCC. The chain employs TRBV10-2 and TRBJ2-7; 9 nucleotides align to TRBD1. The CDR3 totals 15 residues. Germline CDR1 is WSHSY and CDR2 is SAAADI.

The chain has TRBV11-3 and TRBJ2-2; 8 positions match TRBD2. The CDR3 length is 14 residues. V lost 8 bases, J lost 3 bases, and 5 bases stayed unmatched. Germline CDR1 SGHNT, CDR2 YENEEA. CDR3 bases: TGTGCCAGCGGCCAAGCGGGGGACACCGGGGAGCTGTTTTTT. As protein: CASGQAGDTGELFF.

Notes on this clonotype: Sequence at one end of the junction differs from germline and may be a read error. CDR3 in DNA: TGTGCCAGCAGCACCGCCGGGACAAGGGGCTCCTACGAGCGGTACTTC. Its protein product is CASSTAGTRGSYERYF. The chain employs TRBV11-2 and TRBJ2-7; maybe TRBD1 (6 bases). Germline CDR1 reads SGHAT; CDR2 reads FQNNGV. The CDR3 totals 16 residues.